The 22 T cell receptor beta chains below come from one sample, sequenced in a study of CD8 T cells in Susac syndrome. It was with random hexamers that roughly 0.45 to 1 ug RNA was reverse transcribed. TCRdb re-called the immunoSEQ multiplex PCR reads with MiXCR, one entry per CDR3 protein. This table holds about 160,000 distinct CDR3 sequences, around 95% found once. The sequencing sample was made of CD4+ T cells from PBMCs. These receptors all come from a human donor with Susac syndrome.

The V gene is TRBV20-1, the J gene TRBJ2-5, with D possibly TRBD2 on 7 matching bases. This CDR3 has 16 residues. Trimming took 4 bases from V and 4 from J, leaving 22 bases between them. The germline V gene encodes CDR1 DFQATT and CDR2 SNEGSKA (reference sequence). DNA of the CDR3: TGCAGTGCTAACCCCCCCGGGGCGGGGGCGGGAGAGACCCAGTACTTC. As protein: CSANPPGAGAGETQYF.

As for this clonotype: One end of the junction fails to match germline, which may point to a read error. The chain joins TRBV24-1 to TRBJ2-1, with D uncertain. There are 11 residues in the CDR3. Germline loops: CDR1 KGHDR, CDR2 SFDVKD. The CDR3 nucleotides read TGTGCCACCAGTGATTTGTCGGGTCAGGTCTTC. Its protein is CATSDLSGQVF.

The chain recombines TRBV3-1 with TRBJ2-1; 7 nucleotides align to TRBD2. The CDR3 runs 15 residues. Germline V gene sequence: CDR1 LGHDT, CDR2 YNNKEL (reference sequence). Germline trimming cut 2 bases from V and 7 bases from J; bases unmatched to any gene: 8. For the CDR3, the DNA is TGTGCCAGCAGCCAAAGAACCGTGGGGGGGAATGAGCAGTTCTTC. As protein: CASSQRTVGGNEQFF.

The chain has TRBV28 and TRBJ1-5; no clear D. The CDR3 sequence is 13 residues long. The V and J ends lost 8 bases and 3 bases respectively, with 11 bases between them. Germline V CDR1 and CDR2: MDHEN, SYDVKM. CDR3 residues: CASRVNHNQPQHF. DNA of the CDR3: TGTGCCAGCCGGGTTAACCACAATCAGCCCCAGCATTTT.

This sequence joins TRBV6-5 and TRBJ1-5; no clear D. The CDR3 consists of 14 residues. V was cut by 2 bases and J by 8 bases, with 13 bases left in between. Germline assignment: CDR1 MNHEY and CDR2 SVGAGI. The CDR3 region is CASSYHAGREPQHF. The CDR3 DNA reads TGTGCCAGCAGTTACCATGCGGGTCGGGAGCCCCAGCATTTT.

The genes are TRBV29-1 and TRBJ2-3; possible D gene TRBD1, 6 bases. The CDR3 runs to 12 residues. The V gene lost 8 bases and the J gene lost 3 bases, with 12 bases spanning the gap. From germline, CDR1 is SQVTM and CDR2 ANQGSEA. In nucleotides, the CDR3 is TGCAGCTCGGGACATCGGACAGATACGCAGTATTTT. Translating gives CSSGHRTDTQYF.

This sequence joins TRBV28 and TRBJ2-2, with D perhaps matching TRBD2 (5 bases). V was shortened by 7 bases and J by 6 bases, with 15 bases between the two germline ends. This CDR3 is 14 amino acids long. Germline CDR1 and CDR2: MDHEN and SYDVKM. Here the CDR3 reads CASILSLEAGELFF. In DNA, the CDR3 is TGTGCCAGCATCCTCTCTCTGGAGGCCGGGGAGCTGTTTTTT. The full variable domain, completed using reference TRBV28 and TRBJ2-2, is DVKVTQSSRYLVKRTGEKVFLECVQDMDHENMFWYRQDPGLGLRLIYFSYDVKMKEKGDIPEGYSVSREKKERFSLILESASTNQTSMYLCASILSLEAGELFFGEGSRLTVL.

This sequence joins TRBV5-1 and TRBJ2-3; perhaps TRBD2 as D (7 bases). This CDR3 comprises 15 residues. V gave up 2 bases and J gave up 2 bases, with 12 bases separating them. Per germline, CDR1 SGHRS and CDR2 YFSETQ. The CDR3 sequence is CASSFAGAITDTQYF. The CDR3, as DNA: TGCGCCAGCAGCTTTGCGGGGGCCATCACAGATACGCAGTATTTT.

J is TRBJ2-7 and V is TRBV30, with 8 bases fitting TRBD2. Germline V gene sequence: CDR1 GTSNPN, CDR2 SVGIG (reference sequence). The ends lost 3 bases at V and 1 base at J; junction bases unmatched: 5. The CDR3 contains 14 residues. The CDR3 DNA reads as TGTGCCTGGAGCTTCCTAGCGGGTTCCTACGAGCAGTACTTC. It is translated as CAWSFLAGSYEQYF.

The chain recombines TRBV28 with TRBJ2-7; the D is unclear. The CDR3 is 11 residues long. CDR1 and CDR2 from the germline V gene are MDHEN and SYDVKM. The ends were cut back, 10 bases at V and 9 bases at J, with 16 bases in the middle. CDR3 coding DNA: TGTGCCACCCACGCCCCGGCCGGGCAGTACTTC. Its translation is CATHAPAGQYF. The whole variable domain, filled in from reference TRBV28 and TRBJ2-7, reads DVKVTQSSRYLVKRTGEKVFLECVQDMDHENMFWYRQDPGLGLRLIYFSYDVKMKEKGDIPEGYSVSREKKERFSLILESASTNQTSMYLCATHAPAGQYFGPGTRLTVT.

The chain uses TRBV15 and TRBJ2-5, with 8 bases fitting TRBD1. This CDR3 contains 15 residues. The germline gives CDR1 LNHNV, CDR2 YYDKDF (reference sequence). J was trimmed by 5 bases and V by 0 bases; bases with no gene match: 5. The CDR3 here is CATSRDAGGAETQYF. For the CDR3, the DNA is TGTGCCACCAGCAGAGATGCAGGGGGCGCGGAGACCCAGTACTTC. The variable domain in full, with the rest retrieved from reference TRBV15 and TRBJ2-5, is DAMVIQNPRYQVTQFGKPVTLSCSQTLNHNVMYWYQQKSSQAPKLLFHYYDKDFNNEADTPDNFQSRRPNTSFCFLDIRSPGLGDTAMYLCATSRDAGGAETQYFGPGTRLLVL.

This chain links TRBV3-1 with TRBJ2-5; 7 bases map to TRBD1. Germline CDR1 LGHDT, CDR2 YNNKEL (reference sequence). The V and J ends lost 5 bases and 3 bases, in that order; junction bases with no gene match: 12. The CDR3 extends over 16 amino acids. The CDR3 spells CASSTFTTTGKETQYF. The CDR3 DNA reads TGTGCCAGCAGCACATTTACTACGACAGGGAAAGAGACCCAGTACTTC.

The chain carries TRBV30 and TRBJ2-1; no definite D call. Germline-derived CDR1 and CDR2 are GTSNPN and SVGIG (reference sequence). The CDR3 is 16 amino acids. The germline V and J ends were trimmed by 0 bases and 9 bases, with 21 bases remaining between them. CDR3 protein: CAWSVLGWDRTSEQFF. As DNA, the CDR3 is TGTGCCTGGAGTGTACTTGGTTGGGATCGTACAAGTGAGCAGTTCTTC.

CDR3 in DNA: TGTGCCAGCAGCCCACCGGCGGAGACCCAGTACTTC. Translated, it gives CASSPPAETQYF. The V gene is TRBV12-3 or TRBV12-4, the J gene TRBJ2-5; unclear D gene. V lost 6 bases, J lost 5 bases, and 10 bases lay in between. This CDR3 contains 12 residues.

The CDR3 sequence is CASSLRGPNYGYTF. CDR3 in DNA: TGTGCCAGCAGCCTCAGGGGACCTAACTATGGCTACACCTTC. The chain links TRBV7-8 to TRBJ1-2; a weak D match, TRBD1 (6 bases). Trimming left V 5 bases short and J 0 bases short, with 10 bases between. Germline assignment: CDR1 SGHVS and CDR2 FQNEAQ. The CDR3 spans 14 residues.

V is TRBV7-9 and J is TRBJ2-5; 8 positions match TRBD1. Germline V CDR1 and CDR2: SEHNR, FQNEAQ (reference sequence). J was trimmed by 2 bases and V by 5 bases; bases with no gene match: 10. The CDR3 contains 16 residues. The CDR3 here is CASSIAQHRGQETQYF. The CDR3 DNA is TGTGCCAGCAGCATCGCACAACACAGGGGGCAAGAGACCCAGTACTTC. Full variable domain (remainder filled in from reference TRBV7-9 and TRBJ2-5): DTGVSQNPRHKITKRGQNVTFRCDPISEHNRLYWYRQTLGQGPEFLTYFQNEAQLEKSRLLSDRFSAERPKGSFSTLEIQRTEQGDSAMYLCASSIAQHRGQETQYFGPGTRLLVL.

The gene calls are TRBV6-5 and TRBJ2-1, with 9 bases aligning to TRBD2. This CDR3 has 15 amino acids. V shed 2 bases, J shed 5 bases, and the junction held 4 bases outside the gene matches. CDR1 MNHEY and CDR2 SVGAGI come from the germline V gene. CDR3 sequence: CASSYNQRGDNEQFF. CDR3 in DNA: TGTGCCAGCAGTTACAACCAGCGGGGGGACAATGAGCAGTTCTTC.

The J gene is TRBJ1-2, the V gene TRBV9; D gene unclear. The CDR3 is made up of 16 amino acids. Per the germline V gene, CDR1 is SGDLS and CDR2 is YYNGEE. Trimming cost V 4 bases and J 0 bases, with 16 bases left between them. The CDR3 sequence: CASSLGTLGSNYGYTF. DNA of the CDR3: TGTGCCAGCAGCCTAGGAACCTTGGGGTCTAACTATGGCTACACCTTC.

This chain joins TRBV3-1 and TRBJ2-5; no reliable D call. CDR3 length: 14 residues. V was cut by 0 bases and J by 5 bases, with 10 bases left in between. Germline lookup yields CDR1 LGHDT and CDR2 YNNKEL (reference sequence). For the CDR3, the DNA is TGTGCCAGCAGCCAAGATTGGCGCGCGGAGACCCAGTACTTC. It yields the protein CASSQDWRAETQYF.

The chain combines TRBV4-2 with TRBJ2-5; 13 bases align to TRBD2. V was clipped by 4 bases and J by 1 base; unmatched bases: 3. Germline V gene lookup returns CDR1 LGHNA and CDR2 YNFKEQ. The CDR3 has 16 amino acids. CDR3 sequence: CASSPGTSGTQETQYF. The CDR3 DNA sequence: TGTGCCAGCAGCCCCGGGACTAGCGGGACCCAAGAGACCCAGTACTTC.

The chain links TRBV4-2 to TRBJ2-1; 9 bases match TRBD1. The CDR3 is 19 residues long. In germline, CDR1 is LGHNA, CDR2 YNFKEQ. Unmatched junction bases numbered 14, after V lost 0 bases and J lost 5 bases. This CDR3 is CASSQDLGGAGQGNNEQFF. CDR3 in DNA: TGTGCCAGCAGCCAAGATTTAGGCGGCGCGGGACAGGGAAACAATGAGCAGTTCTTC.

This sequence joins TRBV5-1 and TRBJ2-5, with D tentatively TRBD2 (5 bases). CDR1 is SGHRS, CDR2 YFSETQ, per germline. V lost 4 bases to trimming and J lost 4 bases, with 11 bases between them. This CDR3 region has 13 residues. The CDR3 sequence: CASSPLLGETQYF. CDR3 in DNA: TGCGCCAGCAGCCCTTTACTAGGAGAGACCCAGTACTTC.